This T cell receptor beta chain was recorded in a study of cytomegalovirus exposure and HLA in healthy donors. The donors were in the roughly 120-subject validation cohort; that cohort was separate from the approximately 700-subject first cohort. The V gene lost 4 bases and the J gene lost 2 bases, with 13 bases spanning the gap. There are 15 residues in the CDR3. The germline CDR1 and CDR2 sequences are MGHRA and YSYEKL. Study-wide results and limits: Within the approximately 130 validation repertoires, first-cohort TCR clusters tended to co-occur, according to a later analysis. Published work reported that the classifier diagnosed cytomegalovirus status with high specificity and sensitivity.

TCRdb keeps only in-frame clones here, not all; method: immunoSEQ multiplex PCR. The repertoire consists of approximately 110,000 clones, with roughly 86% occurring once and the leading ten covering 2% to 2.5%. Comment on this clone: Antigen unknown.

This clonotype was obtained from a woman in her late teens or twenties in good health and CMV-seronegative. The sample was PBMCs. V gene TRBV4-1 combines with J gene TRBJ2-3; TRBD1 is a possible D gene (5 bases). CDR3 protein: CASSPRDSLTDTQYF. In DNA, the CDR3 is TGCGCCAGCAGCCCCAGGGATTCCCTCACAGATACGCAGTATTTT.